The subject of this entry is one TCR beta chain. Two negative PCRs, clearance, or symptom resolution had been documented for recovered Cohort 3 donors. The data were obtained in a study of blood T cell repertoires in COVID-19. Trimming cost V 2 bases and J 3 bases, with 15 bases left between them. CDR3 size: 17 residues. Germline lookup yields CDR1 SGHTS and CDR2 YDEGEE. Assay used: immunoSEQ multiplex PCR; TCRdb lists only in-frame clones, some missing. The sample includes roughly 160,000 clones, about four fifths of them seen just once. The sequenced sample consisted of PBMCs or T cells enriched from blood (not recorded which). The rearrangement links TRBV5-8 to TRBJ2-6; D perhaps matches TRBD2 (6 bases). The TCR sequence derives from a woman aged 55-70 years who had recovered from COVID-19. CDR3 sequence (DNA): TGTGCCAGCAGCTTAGACGGGACTTCTGGTGGGGCCAACGTCCTGACTTTC. Amino acid sequence: CASSLDGTSGGANVLTF.